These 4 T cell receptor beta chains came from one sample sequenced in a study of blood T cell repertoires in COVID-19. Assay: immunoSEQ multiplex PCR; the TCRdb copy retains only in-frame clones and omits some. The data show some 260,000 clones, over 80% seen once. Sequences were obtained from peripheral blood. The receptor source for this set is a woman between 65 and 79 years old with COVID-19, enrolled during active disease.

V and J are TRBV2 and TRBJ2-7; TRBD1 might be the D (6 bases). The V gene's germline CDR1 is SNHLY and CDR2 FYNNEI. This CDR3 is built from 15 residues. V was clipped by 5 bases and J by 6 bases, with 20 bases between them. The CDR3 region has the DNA TGTGCCAGCAGTCCCGGGACGCAGTTACAGGGCGAGCAGTACTTC. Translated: CASSPGTQLQGEQYF.

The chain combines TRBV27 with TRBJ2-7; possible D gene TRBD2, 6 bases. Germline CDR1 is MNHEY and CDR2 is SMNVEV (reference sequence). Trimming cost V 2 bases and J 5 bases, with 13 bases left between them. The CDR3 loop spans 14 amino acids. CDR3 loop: CASSLGGSRDEQYF. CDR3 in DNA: TGTGCCAGCAGTTTAGGGGGGAGTAGGGACGAGCAGTACTTC.

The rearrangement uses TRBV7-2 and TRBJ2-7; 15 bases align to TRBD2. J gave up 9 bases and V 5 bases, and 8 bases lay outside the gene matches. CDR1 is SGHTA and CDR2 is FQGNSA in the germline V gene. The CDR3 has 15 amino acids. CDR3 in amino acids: CASSVRSGLAGGQYF. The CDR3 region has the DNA TGTGCCAGCAGCGTACGATCGGGACTAGCGGGAGGGCAGTACTTC.

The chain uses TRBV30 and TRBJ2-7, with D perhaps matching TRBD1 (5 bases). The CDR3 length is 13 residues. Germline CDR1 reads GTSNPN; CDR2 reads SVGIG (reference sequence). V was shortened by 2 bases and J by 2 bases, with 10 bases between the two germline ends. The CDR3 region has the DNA TGTGCCTGGAGTCAAGGACACCCCTACGAGCAGTACTTC. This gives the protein CAWSQGHPYEQYF.